The clone carrying this TCR beta chain was picked up many times. The antigen remains undetermined. This record comes from a study of Graves' ophthalmopathy and Graves' hyperthyroidism. Across the whole study: Where ophthalmopathy was absent within 18 months of follow-up, hyperthyroidism was stable.

This CDR3 has 13 amino acids. Germline CDR1 is SQVTM and CDR2 is ANQGSEA. With 5 bases removed from V and 0 bases from J, the gap between germline ends came to 7 bases. Study-level results: Built on 13 signatures, a model told ophthalmopathy apart from stable hyperthyroidism with about 90% sensitivity and roughly 81% specificity. Most thyroid clonotypes expanded beyond 0.001 frequency were also found in blood.

Amplifying from RNA transcripts, the study obtained TCR beta CDR3 regions. Second-round multiplex PCR came after a first-round RT-PCR that employed HTBI primers. TCRdb reprocessed the multiplex PCR reads with MiXCR, giving one entry per CDR3 protein. The sample has about 550,000 distinct CDR3 sequences; about 35% are singletons. Clinical symptoms, serum thyroxine, TRAb, thyroid ultrasound and orbital computed tomography formed the basis of diagnosis. The clonotype comes from an adult man with Graves' hyperthyroidism. V usage is TRBV29-1 and J usage is TRBJ1-4, with unresolved D. The sequencing input was peripheral blood or thyroid tissue (not recorded which). The CDR3 here is CSVSKSTNEKLFF. The CDR3 DNA follows: TGCAGCGTTTCCAAATCAACTAATGAAAAACTGTTTTTT.